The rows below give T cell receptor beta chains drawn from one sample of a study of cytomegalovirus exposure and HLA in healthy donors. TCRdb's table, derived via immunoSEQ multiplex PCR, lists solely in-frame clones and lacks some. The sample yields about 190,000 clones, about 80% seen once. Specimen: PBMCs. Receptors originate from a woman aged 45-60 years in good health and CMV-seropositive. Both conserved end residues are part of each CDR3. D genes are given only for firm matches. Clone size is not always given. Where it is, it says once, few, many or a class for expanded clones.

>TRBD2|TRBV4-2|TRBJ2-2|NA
TGTGCCAGCAGCCAAGGCCCCCCTTCTACTAGCGGGGAAAACCGTGGGGAGCTGTTTTTT
CASSQGPPSTSGENRGELFF
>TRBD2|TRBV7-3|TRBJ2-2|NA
TGTGCCAGCAGCTTAAGAAGCGGGGGTACCACCGGGGAGCTGTTTTTT
CASSLRSGGTTGELFF
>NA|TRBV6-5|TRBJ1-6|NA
TGTGCCAGCAGGTACGGACAGAGCTCCTATAATTCACCCCTCCACTTT
CASRYGQSSYNSPLHF
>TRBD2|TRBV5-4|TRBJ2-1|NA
TGTGCCAGCAGCTTTGGTGGCTTAGCGGGGGGGCTGGATGAGCAGTTCTTC
CASSFGGLAGGLDEQFF
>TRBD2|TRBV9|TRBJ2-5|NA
TGTGCCAGCAGCGTAAGCGGACTAGCCCCCCAAGAGACCCAGTACTTC
CASSVSGLAPQETQYF
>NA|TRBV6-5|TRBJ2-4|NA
TGTGCCATTGCAGGATTCCAAAACATTCAGTACTTC
CAIAGFQNIQYF
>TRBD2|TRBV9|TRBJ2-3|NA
TGTGCCAGCAGCGTAGGGCGGGGGAGCACAGATACGCAGTATTTT
CASSVGRGSTDTQYF
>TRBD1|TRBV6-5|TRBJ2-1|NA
TGTGCCAGCAGCTCCGGGGGACAGGGTTCCGATGAGCAGTTCTTC
CASSSGGQGSDEQFF
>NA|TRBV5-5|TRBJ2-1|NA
TGTGCCAGCAGCCGGACAGCCTCCCTCGATGAGCAGTTCTTC
CASSRTASLDEQFF
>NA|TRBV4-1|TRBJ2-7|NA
TGTGCCAGCAGCCAAGAACAGGTATCCTACGAGCAGTACTTC
CASSQEQVSYEQYF
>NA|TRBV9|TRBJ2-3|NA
TGTGCCAGCAGCGCGCTAATGGTTGGAGGCACAGATACGCAGTATTTT
CASSALMVGGTDTQYF
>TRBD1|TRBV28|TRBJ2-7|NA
TGTGCCAGCAGTCCGCTACCGGGACAGGGTTTTGGGGAGCAGTACTTC
CASSPLPGQGFGEQYF
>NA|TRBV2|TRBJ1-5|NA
TGTGCCAGCAGGCAGGGTTTGGGCAATCAGCCCCAGCATTTT
CASRQGLGNQPQHF
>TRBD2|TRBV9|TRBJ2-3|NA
TGTGCCCGTGTACTAGCGGGGAACACAGATACGCAGTATTTT
CARVLAGNTDTQYF
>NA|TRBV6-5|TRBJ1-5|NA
TGTGCCAGCAGCCGACAAGTTAGCAATCAGCCCCAGCATTTT
CASSRQVSNQPQHF
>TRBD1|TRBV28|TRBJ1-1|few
TGTGCCAGCATAATTGGGACAGCGAACACTGAAGCTTTCTTT
CASIIGTANTEAFF
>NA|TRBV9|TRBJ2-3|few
TGTGCCAGCAGCGTGACAGGGACTCTGACAGATACGCAGTATTTT
CASSVTGTLTDTQYF
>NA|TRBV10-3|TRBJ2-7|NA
TGTGCCATCAGACTCGACGGGAGCTACGAGCAGTACTTC
CAIRLDGSYEQYF
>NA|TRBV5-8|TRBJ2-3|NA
TGTGCCAGCAGCTTGGCCAGCGTTGGGGGGAACACAGATACGCAGTATTTT
CASSLASVGGNTDTQYF
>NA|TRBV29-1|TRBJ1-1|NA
TGCAGCGGACAACAGGGACAGAACACTGAAGCTTTCTTT
CSGQQGQNTEAFF
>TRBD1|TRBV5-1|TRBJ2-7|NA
TGCGCCAGCAGGGCCGGGACAGGGGGCTCCTACGAGCAGTACTTC
CASRAGTGGSYEQYF
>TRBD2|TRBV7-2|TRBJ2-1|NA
TGTGCCAGCAGCCGTAGCGGGGCTGAGGGGAATGAGCAGTTCTTC
CASSRSGAEGNEQFF
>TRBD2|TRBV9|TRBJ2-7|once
TGTGCCAGCAGCGCGGGCGGGGGGACCTACGAGCAGTACTTC
CASSAGGGTYEQYF
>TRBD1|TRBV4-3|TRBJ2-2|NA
TGCGCCAGCAGCCAATGGCGGCTCACAGGGGCCAACACCGGGGAGCTGTTTTTT
CASSQWRLTGANTGELFF
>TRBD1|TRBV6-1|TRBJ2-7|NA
TGTGCCACCACTAGGCAGGGGGTCTACGAGCAGTACTTC
CATTRQGVYEQYF
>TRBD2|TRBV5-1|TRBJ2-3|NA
TGCGCCAGCAGCTCCGAGCGGGGGGCGGGGACAGATACGCAGTATTTT
CASSSERGAGTDTQYF
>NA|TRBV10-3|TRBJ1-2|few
TGTGCCATCAGTGTGGCAGTTAACTATGGCTACACCTTC
CAISVAVNYGYTF
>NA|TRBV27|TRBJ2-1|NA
TGTGCCAGCAGTTTAACTGCGGGCGTCTACAATGAGCAGTTCTTC
CASSLTAGVYNEQFF
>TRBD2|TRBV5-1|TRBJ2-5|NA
TGCGCCAGCAGCCTACTTCAAGCGGGGGGGCAAGAGACCCAGTACTTC
CASSLLQAGGQETQYF